This passage covers 12 T cell receptor beta chains from one sample sequenced in a study of blood T cell repertoires in COVID-19. Generated by immunoSEQ multiplex PCR, the TCRdb table keeps only in-frame clones and is missing some. The table records about 98,000 clones, approximately 84% of them present only once. Sequences were obtained from peripheral blood. Receptors originate from a woman aged 80 or older with acute or convalescent COVID-19.

V usage is TRBV19 and J usage is TRBJ1-2; 12 nucleotides match TRBD1. The CDR3 consists of 16 residues. Germline trimming cut 6 bases from V and 4 bases from J; bases unmatched to any gene: 9. From germline, CDR1 is LNHDA and CDR2 SQIVND (reference sequence). CDR3 DNA sequence: TGTGCCAGTAGCCTCGGGACAGGGGGCGCAGGCTATGGCTACACCTTC. This translates into CASSLGTGGAGYGYTF.

The V and J genes are TRBV3-1 (or the pseudogene TRBV3-2) and TRBJ1-2; D perhaps matches TRBD1 (5 bases). The germline gives CDR1 LGHDT, CDR2 YNNKEL (reference sequence). This CDR3 is built from 14 residues. The ends were cut back, 0 bases at V and 7 bases at J, with 12 bases in the middle. CDR3 DNA: TGTGCCAGCAGCCAAGATCGCAGGGTGAGTGGCTACACCTTC. It is translated as CASSQDRRVSGYTF.

The V call is TRBV5-1, the J call TRBJ2-3; weak D call: TRBD1 (6 bases). The CDR3 spans 14 residues. V lost 5 bases to trimming and J lost 0 bases, with 10 bases between them. The germline gives CDR1 SGHRS, CDR2 YFSETQ. The CDR3, as DNA: TGCGCCAGCAGAAGGGACACCAGCACAGATACGCAGTATTTT. It specifies CASRRDTSTDTQYF.

V is TRBV29-1 and J is TRBJ2-1; no clear D gene. From germline, CDR1 is SQVTM and CDR2 ANQGSEA. The CDR3 covers 12 residues. Trimming stripped 7 bases from V and 5 bases from J, with 12 bases between. The chain's CDR3 is CSELTSHNEQFF. CDR3 coding DNA: TGCAGCGAGCTGACATCCCACAATGAGCAGTTCTTC.

The V and J genes are TRBV28 and TRBJ1-1; D not resolved. Germline loops: CDR1 MDHEN, CDR2 SYDVKM. This CDR3 has 14 amino acids. Trimming took off 2 bases at V and 0 bases at J, with 7 bases between the two ends. This CDR3 reads CASSLQRMNTEAFF. CDR3 DNA: TGTGCCAGCAGTTTACAGCGTATGAACACTGAAGCTTTCTTT.

The V gene is TRBV7-9, the J gene TRBJ1-2; D unclear. V lost 2 bases to trimming and J lost 7 bases, with 11 bases between them. Looked up from germline, CDR1 is SEHNR and CDR2 is FQNEAQ (reference sequence). CDR3 length equals 13 residues. CDR3 loop: CASSLREGSGYTF. CDR3 nucleotides: TGTGCCAGCAGCTTAAGGGAGGGAAGTGGCTACACCTTC.

J is TRBJ2-3 and V is TRBV4-2; 7 positions agree with TRBD2. Germline CDR1 is LGHNA and CDR2 is YNFKEQ. This CDR3 has 16 amino acids. The ends lost 0 bases at V and 2 bases at J; junction bases unmatched: 5. The CDR3 here is CASSQEASGNTDTQYF. The DNA for the CDR3 is TGTGCCAGCAGCCAAGAGGCTAGCGGAAACACAGATACGCAGTATTTT.

V usage is TRBV7-9 and J usage is TRBJ1-5; possible D gene TRBD1, 5 bases. V lost 1 base to trimming and J lost 0 bases, with 7 bases between them. Germline V gives CDR1 SEHNR, CDR2 FQNEAQ (reference sequence). The CDR3 is 15 amino acids. The CDR3 loop is CASSLGQSSNQPQHF. In nucleotides, the CDR3 is TGTGCCAGCAGCTTAGGACAGAGTAGCAATCAGCCCCAGCATTTT.

V is TRBV27 and J is TRBJ2-3; 9 nucleotides match TRBD2. The CDR3 totals 20 residues. J was trimmed by 1 base and V by 3 bases; bases with no gene match: 17. Germline V gives CDR1 MNHEY, CDR2 SMNVEV (reference sequence). The chain's CDR3 is CASSFRDSKAAGGRTDTQYF. The CDR3 DNA follows: TGTGCCAGCAGTTTTCGGGACTCTAAAGCAGCGGGGGGCCGCACAGATACGCAGTATTTT.

This clone was detected only a few times. The chain links TRBV28 to TRBJ1-1, with D maybe TRBD1 (6 bases). Germline CDR1 MDHEN, CDR2 SYDVKM. With 8 bases removed from V and 8 bases from J, the gap between germline ends came to 9 bases. CDR3 length equals 10 residues. The CDR3, as DNA: TGTGCCAGCGTCGACAGGGAAGCTTTCTTT. This sequence encodes CASVDREAFF.

The V gene is TRBV7-9, the J gene TRBJ1-3; weak D call: TRBD1 (6 bases). This CDR3 is built from 15 residues. The germline V and J ends were trimmed by 5 bases and 4 bases, with 15 bases remaining between them. Germline lookup yields CDR1 SEHNR and CDR2 FQNEAQ (reference sequence). The chain's CDR3 is CASSPEGGVGNTIYF. The DNA of the CDR3 is TGTGCCAGCAGCCCTGAAGGGGGGGTCGGAAACACCATATATTTT.

This chain joins TRBV5-6 and TRBJ1-4, with D maybe TRBD1 (5 bases). CDR1 and CDR2 (germline): SGHDT, YYEEEE. The CDR3 totals 16 residues. Trimming left V 2 bases short and J 11 bases short, with 22 bases between. CDR3 protein: CASSFLSGDSIDKLFF. The CDR3 nucleotides are TGTGCCAGCAGCTTTCTATCGGGGGACTCGATTGATAAACTGTTTTTT.